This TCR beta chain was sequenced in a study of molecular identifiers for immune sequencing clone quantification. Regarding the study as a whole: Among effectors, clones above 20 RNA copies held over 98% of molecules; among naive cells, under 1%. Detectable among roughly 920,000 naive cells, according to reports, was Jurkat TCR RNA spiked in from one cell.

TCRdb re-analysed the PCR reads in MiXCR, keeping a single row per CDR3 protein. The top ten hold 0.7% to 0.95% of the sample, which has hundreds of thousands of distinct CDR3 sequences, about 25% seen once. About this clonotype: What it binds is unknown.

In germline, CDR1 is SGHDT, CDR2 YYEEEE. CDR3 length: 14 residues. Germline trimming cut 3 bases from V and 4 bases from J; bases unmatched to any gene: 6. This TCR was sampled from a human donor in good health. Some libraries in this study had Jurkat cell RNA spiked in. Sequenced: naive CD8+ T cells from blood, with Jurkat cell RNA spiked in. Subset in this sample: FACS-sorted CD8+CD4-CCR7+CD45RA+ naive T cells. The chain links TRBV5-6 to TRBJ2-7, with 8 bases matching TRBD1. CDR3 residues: CASSSGQELYEQYF. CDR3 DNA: TGTGCCAGCAGCTCGGGACAGGAGCTTTACGAGCAGTACTTC.